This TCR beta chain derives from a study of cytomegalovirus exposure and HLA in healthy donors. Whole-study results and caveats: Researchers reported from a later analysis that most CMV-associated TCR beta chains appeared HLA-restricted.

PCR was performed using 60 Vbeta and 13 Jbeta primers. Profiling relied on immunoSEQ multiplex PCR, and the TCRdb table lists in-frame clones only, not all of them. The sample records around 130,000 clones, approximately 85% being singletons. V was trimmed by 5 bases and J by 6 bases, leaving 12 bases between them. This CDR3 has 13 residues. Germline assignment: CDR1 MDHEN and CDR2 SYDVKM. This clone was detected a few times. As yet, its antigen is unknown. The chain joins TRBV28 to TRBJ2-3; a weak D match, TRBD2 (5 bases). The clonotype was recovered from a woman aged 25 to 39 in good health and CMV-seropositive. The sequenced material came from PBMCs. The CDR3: CASSPPGMDTQYF. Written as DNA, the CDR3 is TGTGCCAGCAGTCCGCCCGGGATGGATACGCAGTATTTT.